The 29 T cell receptor beta chains reported below all come from one sample, sequenced in a study of CD8 T cells in ankylosing spondylitis. General study points: What seemed typical of ankylosing spondylitis blood was a TCR beta motif built from about 8 highly homologous variants.

From the 5' RACE reads, TCRdb called clonotypes with MiXCR, one entry per CDR3 protein. There are under 250,000 distinct CDR3 sequences in the sample; approximately 7.4% occur only once, and approximately 14% lies in the top ten. No antigen has been assigned to these receptors. The sequenced sample was blood, either unsorted or a sorted T cell fraction (not recorded which). These receptors all come from a male donor with ankylosing spondylitis.

This clonotype showed up many times. The V call is TRBV5-6, the J call TRBJ2-3; D remains unclear. The V end lost 1 base, the J end lost 1 base, and 4 bases lay between the germline ends. The CDR3 covers 13 residues. The germline gives CDR1 SGHDT, CDR2 YYEEEE. This chain's CDR3 is CASSLRGTDTQYF. In nucleotides, the CDR3 is TGTGCCAGCAGCTTGAGGGGCACAGATACGCAGTATTTT. The entire variable domain, with the rest obtained from reference TRBV5-6 and TRBJ2-3, is as follows: DAGVTQSPTHLIKTRGQQVTLRCSPKSGHDTVSWYQQALGQGPQFIFQYYEEEERQRGNFPDRFSGHQFPNYSSELNVNALLLGDSALYLCASSLRGTDTQYFGPGTRLTVL.

This clonotype was seen only a few times. The gene calls are TRBV20-1 and TRBJ2-1; D is unclear. CDR3 length: 14 amino acids. The V and J ends lost 0 bases and 7 bases respectively, with 13 bases between them. The germline gives CDR1 DFQATT, CDR2 SNEGSKA (reference sequence). CDR3 bases: TGCAGTGCTAGAGATCTGTGGGGTCAGAATGAGCAGTTCTTC. Its protein product is CSARDLWGQNEQFF.

This clonotype has at least ten counts. The CDR3 DNA sequence: TGTGCCACCAGCAGAGAGGCCAATAGCCCGAGGGCCGGGGAGCTGTTTTTT. Translation: CATSREANSPRAGELFF. The V gene is TRBV15, the J gene TRBJ2-2; weak D call: TRBD2 (5 bases). Germline CDR1 LNHNV, CDR2 YYDKDF (reference sequence). V lost 0 bases, J lost 6 bases, and 17 bases lay in between. CDR3 length: 17 residues.

This clonotype was seen at least ten times. The chain recombines TRBV10-2 with TRBJ2-7, with 10 bases identical to TRBD1. The V gene's germline CDR1 is WSHSY and CDR2 SAAADI. V lost 2 bases, J lost 4 bases, and 11 bases stayed unmatched. The CDR3 length is 17 residues. The CDR3 here is CASSEPRTGGGGYEQYF. CDR3 DNA sequence: TGCGCCAGCAGTGAGCCACGGACAGGGGGTGGGGGGTACGAGCAGTACTTC.

The sample holds many counts of this clonotype. The chain uses TRBV27 and TRBJ1-1; no definite D call. Trimming stripped 6 bases from V and 4 bases from J, with 24 bases between. Germline assignment: CDR1 MNHEY and CDR2 SMNVEV (reference sequence). This CDR3 comprises 17 residues. The CDR3, as DNA: TGTGCCAGCAGGACGCTAAGTGGGCCATCAGGCGCCACTGAAGCTTTCTTT. Protein product: CASRTLSGPSGATEAFF.

The sample holds many counts of this clonotype. V is TRBV27 and J is TRBJ2-5; D is unresolved. The V gene's germline CDR1 is MNHEY and CDR2 SMNVEV (reference sequence). The CDR3 is 11 amino acids. With 2 bases removed from V and 5 bases from J, the gap between germline ends came to 3 bases. CDR3: CASSLPETQYF. The CDR3 coding sequence is TGTGCCAGCAGTTTACCGGAGACCCAGTACTTC.

Many counts were recorded for this clonotype. This chain joins TRBV3-1 and TRBJ1-1, with no clear D. Per germline, CDR1 LGHDT and CDR2 YNNKEL (reference sequence). CDR3 length: 14 residues. Trimming removed 1 base from V and 4 bases from J, with 10 bases in between. CDR3 sequence (DNA): TGTGCCAGCAGCCAAGGACTTCGAGGCACTGAAGCTTTCTTT. Translated, it gives CASSQGLRGTEAFF.

This clonotype was counted many times. V is TRBV25-1 and J is TRBJ2-1; D may be TRBD2 (6 bases). In germline, CDR1 is MGHDK, CDR2 SYGVNS. V lost 1 base and J 3 bases, leaving 13 bases between the germline ends. This CDR3 has 16 residues. CDR3 DNA sequence: TGTGCCAGCAGTGAATTAGGCGGGGAACTCTACAATGAGCAGTTCTTC. Translation: CASSELGGELYNEQFF.

This clonotype was counted between two and nine times. The chain recombines TRBV5-6 with TRBJ1-1, with D possibly being TRBD1 (5 bases). Between the trimmed V and J ends, which lost 4 bases and 4 bases, there was a span of 23 bases. Germline CDR1 is SGHDT and CDR2 is YYEEEE. CDR3 length equals 17 residues. In DNA form, the CDR3 reads TGTGCCAGCAGCCGCCTCATGGGGCAAGAGGTCGGCACTGAAGCTTTCTTT. Its translation is CASSRLMGQEVGTEAFF.

This clonotype showed up many times. The J gene is TRBJ2-7, the V gene TRBV12-3 or TRBV12-4; 8 nucleotides align to TRBD1. This CDR3 comprises 14 residues. After removal of 6 bases from V and 5 bases from J, the junction contained 9 bases not matched to a gene. CDR3 sequence (DNA): TGTGCCAGCAGCCCGTTCGGACAGGGTGACGAGCAGTACTTC. Translating it yields CASSPFGQGDEQYF.

This clonotype was recorded a few times. The CDR3 loop is CASRGLAGGRWREQFF. The CDR3 nucleotides are TGTGCCAGTCGAGGACTAGCGGGGGGGCGTTGGCGTGAGCAGTTCTTC. The gene calls are TRBV19 and TRBJ2-1; 15 nucleotides line up with TRBD2. The J segment lost 9 bases and the V segment lost 8 bases, leaving 11 bases of the junction unmatched. Per germline, CDR1 LNHDA and CDR2 SQIVND (reference sequence). The CDR3 runs 16 residues.

This clonotype has a count of ten or more. The chain employs TRBV28 and TRBJ2-7; D may correspond to TRBD1 or TRBD2 (5 bases each). This CDR3 contains 15 residues. Per germline, CDR1 MDHEN and CDR2 SYDVKM. Trimming stripped 3 bases from V and 4 bases from J, with 16 bases between. CDR3 protein: CASSFLQDSRYEQYF. Here the CDR3 DNA reads TGTGCCAGCAGTTTTTTACAGGACTCGAGGTACGAGCAGTACTTC.

This clonotype was counted only a few times. This chain links TRBV20-1 with TRBJ2-7, with a tentative D call TRBD1 (6 bases). This CDR3 is 13 amino acids long. V dropped 2 bases and J dropped 3 bases, with 11 bases sitting between them. Germline V gene lookup returns CDR1 DFQATT and CDR2 SNEGSKA (reference sequence). CDR3 residues: CSARLRGGYEQYF. The CDR3 bases are TGCAGTGCTAGATTGAGAGGGGGCTACGAGCAGTACTTC.

This clonotype was observed many times. The chain has TRBV30 and TRBJ1-1; D is unclear. The CDR3 totals 12 residues. Trimming removed 0 bases at V and 5 bases at J, with 7 bases between. CDR1 is GTSNPN and CDR2 is SVGIG in the germline V gene (reference sequence). CDR3 DNA: TGTGCCTGGAGTGTAGGAGGGACTGAAGCTTTCTTT. This codes for CAWSVGGTEAFF.

This clonotype was seen ten or more times. This chain joins TRBV3-1 and TRBJ1-3; D ambiguous. CDR1 LGHDT and CDR2 YNNKEL come from the germline V gene (reference sequence). The CDR3 length is 16 residues. Trimming shortened V by 1 base and J by 0 bases, and 10 bases separated the two germline ends. CDR3 sequence: CASSQVRAFSGNTIYF. The CDR3 DNA sequence: TGTGCCAGCAGCCAAGTCCGGGCATTCTCTGGAAACACCATATATTTT.

This clonotype was recorded many times. The J gene is TRBJ2-7, the V gene TRBV4-2, with D perhaps TRBD2 (6 bases). Trimming cost V 1 base and J 5 bases, with 12 bases left between them. The CDR3 extends over 14 amino acids. Germline V lookup: CDR1 LGHNA, CDR2 YNFKEQ. The CDR3 bases are TGTGCCAGCAGCCAAGGGGCTAGCGACGACGAGCAGTACTTC. Translating it yields CASSQGASDDEQYF.

This clonotype has only a few counts. The rearrangement links TRBV5-5 to TRBJ1-1; D ambiguous. The CDR3 loop spans 16 amino acids. Germline loops: CDR1 SGHKS, CDR2 YYEKEE (reference sequence). Trimming left V 2 bases short and J 4 bases short, with 18 bases between. The CDR3 protein is CASSLGYSARSTEAFF. CDR3 coding DNA: TGTGCCAGCAGCTTAGGGTACTCGGCCCGGAGCACTGAAGCTTTCTTT.

This clonotype was seen at least ten times. The chain uses TRBV27 and TRBJ1-2; possibly TRBD1 for D (6 bases). V lost 10 bases and J lost 7, with 19 bases in between. Germline V lookup: CDR1 MNHEY, CDR2 SMNVEV (reference sequence). The CDR3 has 13 amino acids. The CDR3 sequence is CATSPTGFGGYTF. CDR3 DNA sequence: TGTGCCACCTCACCAACAGGGTTTGGTGGCTACACCTTC.

In its sample, this clonotype was seen a few times. The chain employs TRBV6-2 or TRBV6-3 and TRBJ2-1; D call uncertain. The CDR3 is 11 amino acids. CDR1 is MNHEY, CDR2 SVGEGT, per germline. V shed 4 bases and J shed 10 bases, with 8 bases lying between them. CDR3 amino acids: CASSLGIEQFF. The DNA for the CDR3 is TGTGCCAGCAGTTTGGGGATCGAGCAGTTCTTC.

The sample holds a few counts of this clonotype. J is TRBJ2-7 and V is TRBV28; no clear D. V lost 0 bases and J 7 bases, leaving 7 bases between the germline ends. The CDR3 runs to 12 residues. CDR1 is MDHEN, CDR2 SYDVKM, per germline. The DNA of the CDR3 is TGTGCCAGCAGTTTATGGGGTTTTGAGCAGTACTTC. Its translation: CASSLWGFEQYF. Looking up the rest from reference TRBV28 and TRBJ2-7 gives the full variable domain: DVKVTQSSRYLVKRTGEKVFLECVQDMDHENMFWYRQDPGLGLRLIYFSYDVKMKEKGDIPEGYSVSREKKERFSLILESASTNQTSMYLCASSLWGFEQYFGPGTRLTVT.

This clonotype was recorded many times. This sequence joins TRBV7-6 and TRBJ2-1; D gene ambiguous. This CDR3 is 18 amino acids long. Trimming left V 1 base short and J 2 bases short, with 18 bases between. Germline V lookup: CDR1 SGHVS, CDR2 FNYEAQ. In DNA form, the CDR3 reads TGTGCCAGCAGCTTAGAAATTGCTAGAGTATACGCCTACAATGAGCAGTTCTTC. Its protein product is CASSLEIARVYAYNEQFF.

This clonotype was seen a few times. The chain carries TRBV4-1 and TRBJ2-7; TRBD2 matches 9 bases. V gave up 2 bases and J gave up 3 bases; unmatched junction bases: 5. This CDR3 contains 15 residues. Per the germline V gene, CDR1 is MGHRA and CDR2 is YSYEKL. The CDR3 loop reads CASSQSAGGYYEQYF. In DNA form, the CDR3 reads TGCGCCAGCAGCCAATCAGCGGGAGGATACTACGAGCAGTACTTC.

This rearrangement joins TRBV9 to TRBJ2-2, with TRBD1 identical over 7 bases. Germline V gene lookup returns CDR1 SGDLS and CDR2 YYNGEE. V gave up 2 bases and J gave up 1 base; unmatched junction bases: 5. The CDR3 loop spans 16 amino acids. CDR3 coding DNA: TGTGCCAGCAGCGTCCCGGGACAGCGGAACACCGGGGAGCTGTTTTTT. Encoded protein: CASSVPGQRNTGELFF.

This chain joins TRBV7-9 and TRBJ1-6; D may be TRBD1 (6 bases). This CDR3 region has 15 residues. V dropped 5 bases and J dropped 9 bases, with 17 bases sitting between them. Per germline, CDR1 SEHNR and CDR2 FQNEAQ (reference sequence). The CDR3 region has the DNA TGTGCCAGCAGCCCACCCCAGGGGTTGGGTTCACCCCTCCACTTT. Its translation is CASSPPQGLGSPLHF.

This clonotype was seen a handful of times. The gene calls are TRBV30 and TRBJ2-5; TRBD2 might be the D (6 bases). The CDR3 consists of 12 residues. From germline, CDR1 is GTSNPN and CDR2 SVGIG (reference sequence). Trimming removed 3 bases at V and 1 base at J, with 6 bases between. The CDR3 DNA reads as TGTGCCTGGAGGGGACTCCAAGAGACCCAGTACTTC. It yields the protein CAWRGLQETQYF.

The chain has TRBV6-1 and TRBJ1-1; tentatively, D is TRBD1 (5 bases). The CDR3 is made up of 15 amino acids. Between the trimmed V and J ends, which lost 5 bases and 0 bases, there was a span of 13 bases. From germline, CDR1 is MNHNS and CDR2 SASEGT. The CDR3 DNA follows: TGTGCCAGCAGTCATGGGGGGGGTTTGAACACTGAAGCTTTCTTT. It translates to CASSHGGGLNTEAFF.

About this clonotype: A much larger clone lies a single base off, so this may be a read error. The gene calls are TRBV5-1 and TRBJ1-1; D perhaps matches TRBD1 (5 bases). Germline V gene lookup returns CDR1 SGHRS and CDR2 YFSETQ. The CDR3 is 15 amino acids. The CDR3 loop reads CASSLATGGGTKAFF. CDR3 in DNA: TGCGCCAGCAGCTTGGCCACGGGGGGAGGCACTAAAGCTTTCTTT.

The sample holds many counts of this clonotype. CDR3 in amino acids: CASSASRGNTEAFF. The CDR3 region has the DNA TGTGCCAGCAGCGCTTCCAGGGGGAACACTGAAGCTTTCTTT. This chain links TRBV9 with TRBJ1-1, with D possibly being TRBD1 (6 bases). Trimming left V 3 bases short and J 1 base short, with 10 bases between. Germline V lookup: CDR1 SGDLS, CDR2 YYNGEE. The CDR3 totals 14 residues.

Many counts were recorded for this clonotype. CDR3 sequence (DNA): TGTGCCAGCAGTTTCGGGGGGGGGAGCACTGAAGCTTTCTTT. Its translation is CASSFGGGSTEAFF. This sequence joins TRBV12-3 or TRBV12-4 and TRBJ1-1, with D perhaps TRBD1 (5 bases). V lost 3 bases to trimming and J lost 4 bases, with 12 bases between them. The CDR3 spans 14 residues.